This record covers a single T cell receptor beta chain. This record comes from a study of blood T cell repertoires in COVID-19. Study at large: The samples span acute and convalescent COVID-19 from the United States, Italy and Spain.

Per the study methods: Estimated nucleated cell counts came from reference gene primer amplification. Only in-frame clones appear in the TCRdb table, and some are missing; sequencing was by immunoSEQ multiplex PCR. Clone size and the V and J calls come from that table; the DNA yielded D and trimming. The table records 200,000 to 300,000 clones, about nine tenths of them present only once. Per germline, CDR1 SGHAT and CDR2 FQNNGV. The CDR3 is 16 residues long. V dropped 1 base and J dropped 3; count of bases not matched to a gene: 4. This chain links TRBV11-2 with TRBJ1-1, with TRBD1 matching 11 bases. Sequencing was done on a sample of peripheral blood. This receptor was taken from a young man with COVID-19, enrolled during active disease. The DNA for the CDR3 is TGTGCCAGCAGCTTAGGGACAGGGGGCGGGGACACTGAAGCTTTCTTT. It codes for CASSLGTGGGDTEAFF. The variable domain in full, with the rest retrieved from reference TRBV11-2 and TRBJ1-1, is EAGVAQSPRYKIIEKRQSVAFWCNPISGHATLYWYQQILGQGPKLLIQFQNNGVVDDSQLPKDRFSAERLKGVDSTLKIQPAKLEDSAVYLCASSLGTGGGDTEAFFGQGTRLTVV.